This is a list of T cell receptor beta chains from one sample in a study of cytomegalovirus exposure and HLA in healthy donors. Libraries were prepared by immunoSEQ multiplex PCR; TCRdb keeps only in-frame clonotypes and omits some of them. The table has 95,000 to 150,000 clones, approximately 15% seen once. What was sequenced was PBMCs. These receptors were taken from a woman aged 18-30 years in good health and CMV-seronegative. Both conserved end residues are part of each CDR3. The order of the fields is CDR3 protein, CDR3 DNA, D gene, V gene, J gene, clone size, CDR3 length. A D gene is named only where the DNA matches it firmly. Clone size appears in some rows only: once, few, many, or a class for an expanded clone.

CDR3aa: CASSLDIGQGNYNEQFF
CDR3nt: TGTGCCAGCAGCTTAGATATAGGGCAGGGAAACTACAATGAGCAGTTCTTC
d_gene: -
v_gene: TRBV11-2
j_gene: TRBJ2-1
abundance: few
len: 17

CDR3aa: CASSQVLGQGNQPQHF
CDR3nt: TGCGCCAGCAGCCAAGTCCTAGGACAGGGCAATCAGCCCCAGCATTTT
d_gene: TRBD1
v_gene: TRBV4-3
j_gene: TRBJ1-5
abundance: few
len: 16

CDR3aa: CASSFTGSPRNGYTF
CDR3nt: TGTGCCAGCAGTTTTACAGGGTCCCCCCGAAACGGCTACACCTTC
d_gene: -
v_gene: TRBV28
j_gene: TRBJ1-2
abundance: -
len: 15

CDR3aa: CASSPGQGRYEQYF
CDR3nt: TGTGCCAGCAGCCCAGGACAGGGAAGGTACGAGCAGTACTTC
d_gene: TRBD1
v_gene: TRBV5-4
j_gene: TRBJ2-7
abundance: few
len: 14

CDR3aa: CASTSGRRWDIQYF
CDR3nt: TGTGCCAGCACTTCCGGGAGGCGGTGGGACATTCAGTACTTC
d_gene: TRBD2
v_gene: TRBV27
j_gene: TRBJ2-4
abundance: few
len: 14

CDR3aa: CASSPGTKNTDTQYF
CDR3nt: TGTGCCAGCAGCCCCGGGACAAAAAACACAGATACGCAGTATTTT
d_gene: -
v_gene: TRBV7-3
j_gene: TRBJ2-3
abundance: -
len: 15

CDR3aa: CASSLGGGGVTQYF
CDR3nt: TGTGCCAGCAGCTTGGGAGGTGGGGGGGTGACCCAGTACTTC
d_gene: TRBD2
v_gene: TRBV5-4
j_gene: TRBJ2-5
abundance: -
len: 14

CDR3aa: CASSPREGSSGSYEQYF
CDR3nt: TGCGCCAGCAGCCCCCGCGAGGGGTCTAGCGGGAGCTACGAGCAGTACTTC
d_gene: TRBD2
v_gene: TRBV4-1
j_gene: TRBJ2-7
abundance: few
len: 17

CDR3aa: CASSLGPNQPQHF
CDR3nt: TGTGCCAGCAGCTTAGGTCCGAATCAGCCCCAGCATTTT
d_gene: -
v_gene: TRBV7-9
j_gene: TRBJ1-5
abundance: few
len: 13

CDR3aa: CASSYGANEKLFF
CDR3nt: TGTGCCAGCAGTTATGGGGCCAATGAAAAACTGTTTTTT
d_gene: -
v_gene: TRBV6-5
j_gene: TRBJ1-4
abundance: -
len: 13

CDR3aa: CASSYSGATGYGYTF
CDR3nt: TGTGCCAGCAGTTACTCGGGTGCGACAGGGTATGGCTACACCTTC
d_gene: TRBD1
v_gene: TRBV6-5
j_gene: TRBJ1-2
abundance: -
len: 15

CDR3aa: CASKRREGTDTQYF
CDR3nt: TGTGCCAGCAAACGGAGGGAAGGGACAGATACGCAGTATTTT
d_gene: -
v_gene: TRBV7-9
j_gene: TRBJ2-3
abundance: few
len: 14

CDR3aa: CASSLYSDTEAFF
CDR3nt: TGTGCCAGCAGTTTATATAGCGACACTGAAGCTTTCTTT
d_gene: -
v_gene: TRBV27
j_gene: TRBJ1-1
abundance: few
len: 13

CDR3aa: CASSSTTGTPWGSPLHF
CDR3nt: TGTGCCAGCAGTTCTACCACCGGGACACCTTGGGGTTCACCCCTCCACTTT
d_gene: -
v_gene: TRBV2
j_gene: TRBJ1-6
abundance: few
len: 17

CDR3aa: CASSDDRVNEKLFF
CDR3nt: TGTGCCAGCAGTGACGACAGGGTTAATGAAAAACTGTTTTTT
d_gene: TRBD1
v_gene: TRBV25-1
j_gene: TRBJ1-4
abundance: -
len: 14

CDR3aa: CAWKGAEDTQYF
CDR3nt: TGTGCCTGGAAAGGGGCCGAAGATACGCAGTATTTT
d_gene: -
v_gene: TRBV30
j_gene: TRBJ2-3
abundance: few
len: 12

CDR3aa: CAISESRASAGEQFF
CDR3nt: TGTGCCATCAGTGAGTCGAGGGCTAGCGCTGGTGAGCAGTTCTTC
d_gene: -
v_gene: TRBV10-3
j_gene: TRBJ2-1
abundance: few
len: 15

CDR3aa: CASIAAGQGNEKLFF
CDR3nt: TGTGCCAGCATTGCCGCGGGACAGGGTAACGAAAAACTGTTTTTT
d_gene: TRBD1
v_gene: TRBV28
j_gene: TRBJ1-4
abundance: -
len: 15

CDR3aa: CSVSAPGNEQFF
CDR3nt: TGCAGCGTTTCCGCGCCCGGCAATGAGCAGTTCTTC
d_gene: -
v_gene: TRBV29-1
j_gene: TRBJ2-1
abundance: -
len: 12

CDR3aa: CASSGTVDTEAFF
CDR3nt: TGTGCCAGCAGTGGGACAGTCGACACTGAAGCTTTCTTT
d_gene: -
v_gene: TRBV6-1
j_gene: TRBJ1-1
abundance: few
len: 13

CDR3aa: CASGLDSLHEAFF
CDR3nt: TGTGCTAGTGGTTTGGACAGCCTTCATGAAGCTTTCTTT
d_gene: -
v_gene: TRBV12-5
j_gene: TRBJ1-1
abundance: -
len: 13

CDR3aa: CAWSVDSLSHTF
CDR3nt: TGTGCCTGGAGTGTAGACAGCCTAAGTCACACCTTC
d_gene: -
v_gene: TRBV30
j_gene: TRBJ1-2
abundance: few
len: 12

CDR3aa: CASSPPRVGSYEQYF
CDR3nt: TGTGCCAGCAGCCCACCCCGCGTCGGGTCCTACGAGCAGTACTTC
d_gene: -
v_gene: TRBV2
j_gene: TRBJ2-7
abundance: -
len: 15

CDR3aa: CASSESSGGAFPGELFF
CDR3nt: TGTGCCAGCAGCGAGAGTAGCGGGGGGGCCTTCCCCGGGGAGCTGTTTTTT
d_gene: TRBD2
v_gene: TRBV7-2
j_gene: TRBJ2-2
abundance: -
len: 17

CDR3aa: CASSQEYGQNNQPQHF
CDR3nt: TGCGCCAGCAGCCAAGAGTATGGACAGAACAATCAGCCCCAGCATTTT
d_gene: -
v_gene: TRBV4-1
j_gene: TRBJ1-5
abundance: few
len: 16

CDR3aa: CASSPTGWDGYTF
CDR3nt: TGTGCCAGCAGTCCTACAGGGTGGGATGGCTACACCTTC
d_gene: -
v_gene: TRBV6-5
j_gene: TRBJ1-2
abundance: -
len: 13

CDR3aa: CASSGGGAGSHNEQFF
CDR3nt: TGTGCCAGCAGCGGCGGGGGGGCGGGGTCCCACAATGAGCAGTTCTTC
d_gene: TRBD2
v_gene: TRBV9
j_gene: TRBJ2-1
abundance: few
len: 16

CDR3aa: CASSLPETSGYEQYF
CDR3nt: TGCGCCAGCAGCTTGCCCGAGACTAGCGGCTACGAGCAGTACTTC
d_gene: TRBD2
v_gene: TRBV5-1
j_gene: TRBJ2-7
abundance: few
len: 15

CDR3aa: CASSPGQAYEQYF
CDR3nt: TGTGCCAGCAGCCCGGGACAAGCCTACGAGCAGTACTTC
d_gene: -
v_gene: TRBV11-2
j_gene: TRBJ2-7
abundance: few
len: 13

CDR3aa: CASSYSYEQFF
CDR3nt: TGTGCCAGCAGTTACTCCTATGAGCAGTTCTTC
d_gene: -
v_gene: TRBV6-6
j_gene: TRBJ2-1
abundance: few
len: 11

CDR3aa: CASSEGVGELFF
CDR3nt: TGTGCCAGCAGTGAGGGAGTCGGGGAACTGTTTTTT
d_gene: -
v_gene: TRBV2
j_gene: TRBJ1-4
abundance: -
len: 12

CDR3aa: CASSPSLGATDTQYF
CDR3nt: TGTGCCAGCTCACCATCTCTAGGGGCTACAGATACGCAGTATTTT
d_gene: -
v_gene: TRBV18
j_gene: TRBJ2-3
abundance: -
len: 15

CDR3aa: CASSQGHHIFNEKLFF
CDR3nt: TGCGCCAGCAGCCAAGGACATCATATCTTCAATGAAAAACTGTTTTTT
d_gene: -
v_gene: TRBV4-3
j_gene: TRBJ1-4
abundance: -
len: 16

CDR3aa: CASSEAGRVRNTEAFF
CDR3nt: TGTGCCAGCAGTGAAGCGGGCAGGGTCCGAAACACTGAAGCTTTCTTT
d_gene: -
v_gene: TRBV6-1
j_gene: TRBJ1-1
abundance: -
len: 16

CDR3aa: CASSQNDLGYTF
CDR3nt: TGTGCCAGCAGCCAGAACGACTTGGGCTACACCTTC
d_gene: -
v_gene: TRBV25-1
j_gene: TRBJ1-2
abundance: few
len: 12

CDR3aa: CATRVDRGEGPQHF
CDR3nt: TGTGCCACCAGAGTTGACCGGGGAGAAGGGCCCCAGCATTTT
d_gene: -
v_gene: TRBV15
j_gene: TRBJ1-5
abundance: -
len: 14

CDR3aa: CASSFLAPETQYF
CDR3nt: TGTGCCAGCAGTTTTCTGGCCCCGGAGACCCAGTACTTC
d_gene: -
v_gene: TRBV28
j_gene: TRBJ2-5
abundance: few
len: 13

CDR3aa: CASGDNEQFF
CDR3nt: TGTGCCAGCGGAGACAATGAGCAGTTCTTC
d_gene: -
v_gene: TRBV6-6
j_gene: TRBJ2-1
abundance: -
len: 10

CDR3aa: CASSWRPTEAFF
CDR3nt: TGTGCCAGCAGCTGGAGGCCGACCGAAGCTTTCTTT
d_gene: -
v_gene: TRBV5-5
j_gene: TRBJ1-1
abundance: few
len: 12

CDR3aa: CASSDGGATADTQYF
CDR3nt: TGTGCCAGCTCGGACGGGGGGGCAACCGCAGATACGCAGTATTTT
d_gene: TRBD2
v_gene: TRBV6-4
j_gene: TRBJ2-3
abundance: few
len: 15

CDR3aa: CASSAYGLAETDTQYF
CDR3nt: TGTGCCAGCAGCGCCTATGGACTAGCGGAAACAGATACGCAGTATTTT
d_gene: TRBD2
v_gene: TRBV7-9
j_gene: TRBJ2-3
abundance: few
len: 16

CDR3aa: CATLGGQGGEKLFF
CDR3nt: TGTGCCACTCTAGGGGGACAGGGAGGTGAAAAACTGTTTTTT
d_gene: TRBD1
v_gene: TRBV2
j_gene: TRBJ1-4
abundance: few
len: 14

CDR3aa: CAWSVPRSSYNSPLHF
CDR3nt: TGTGCCTGGAGTGTCCCCCGGAGCTCCTATAATTCACCCCTCCACTTT
d_gene: -
v_gene: TRBV30
j_gene: TRBJ1-6
abundance: many
len: 16

CDR3aa: CASSEAGTGGYEQYF
CDR3nt: TGTGCCAGCAGTGAAGCGGGGACAGGGGGCTACGAGCAGTACTTC
d_gene: TRBD1
v_gene: TRBV6-1
j_gene: TRBJ2-7
abundance: few
len: 15

CDR3aa: CASSLERETQYF
CDR3nt: TGTGCCAGCAGTTTAGAGCGGGAGACCCAGTACTTC
d_gene: -
v_gene: TRBV28
j_gene: TRBJ2-5
abundance: few
len: 12

CDR3aa: CASRDWTSGRAGNEQFF
CDR3nt: TGTGCCAGCAGGGATTGGACTAGCGGGAGGGCTGGGAATGAGCAGTTCTTC
d_gene: TRBD2
v_gene: TRBV27
j_gene: TRBJ2-1
abundance: -
len: 17

CDR3aa: CASSRPGRGDTIYF
CDR3nt: TGCGCCAGCAGCCGACCGGGCAGGGGGGACACCATATATTTT
d_gene: TRBD1
v_gene: TRBV4-1
j_gene: TRBJ1-3
abundance: -
len: 14

CDR3aa: CASSFGLAETYEQYF
CDR3nt: TGTGCCAGCAGCTTCGGACTAGCCGAGACCTACGAGCAGTACTTC
d_gene: TRBD2
v_gene: TRBV7-2
j_gene: TRBJ2-7
abundance: -
len: 15

CDR3aa: CSVDPTGGGGTEAFF
CDR3nt: TGCAGCGTTGATCCGACAGGGGGCGGGGGCACTGAAGCTTTCTTT
d_gene: TRBD1
v_gene: TRBV29-1
j_gene: TRBJ1-1
abundance: few
len: 15

CDR3aa: CASSRLTGGTGELFF
CDR3nt: TGTGCCAGCAGCCGCCTAACAGGGGGGACCGGGGAGCTGTTTTTT
d_gene: TRBD1
v_gene: TRBV7-2
j_gene: TRBJ2-2
abundance: -
len: 15

CDR3aa: CASSYLSLADQETQYF
CDR3nt: TGTGCCAGCAGTTACTTATCACTAGCGGACCAAGAGACCCAGTACTTC
d_gene: TRBD2
v_gene: TRBV6-5
j_gene: TRBJ2-5
abundance: -
len: 16